What follows describes a single T cell receptor (beta chain). Antigen: not known. Sequenced by immunoSEQ multiplex PCR; TCRdb stores in-frame clones only, minus some. The table lists roughly 5,400 clones, roughly 94% of them singletons. V shed 8 bases and J shed 9 bases, with 14 bases lying between them. The CDR3 consists of 11 residues. Per the germline V gene, CDR1 is SQVTM and CDR2 is ANQGSEA. The source of the sample is a study of STAT3 mutations in large granular lymphocyte leukemia. Overall study findings and caveats: In several patients, dominant TCR clone burden exceeded STAT3 mutant burden. In T-cell large granular lymphocyte leukemia, about half of patients showed multiple immunodominant subclonotypes. TCR clonotype switching after therapy occurred in about 30% of the 18 patients.

The chain recombines TRBV29-1 with TRBJ2-1, with D perhaps matching TRBD1 (5 bases). The receptor was derived from a man in his 60s with T-cell large granular lymphocyte leukemia. Some clones in this sample may be carry-over from other donors' samples. Sequenced material: peripheral blood mononuclear cells. This CDR3 reads CSHLGVGEQFF. Here the CDR3 DNA reads TGCAGCCATCTAGGGGTAGGTGAGCAGTTCTTC.